The rows below give T cell receptor beta chains drawn from one sample of a study of long-term antiretroviral therapy in people with HIV. Method: immunoSEQ multiplex PCR; TCRdb's copy keeps in-frame clones and lacks some. The repertoire holds tens of thousands of clones, with under 85% as singletons. Sequenced material: unsorted PBMCs, taken 1 year after starting antiretroviral therapy. The receptors shown here come from a man younger than 30 with HIV. The CDR3 runs from the conserved cysteine through the conserved F or W.

v_call cdr3_aa
TRBV27 CASSLSRRIEAFF
TRBV4-2 CASSQEGAREQFF
TRBV11-2 CASSHRSFVRRQDRQPQHF
TRBV27 CASSPLTGGEKTEAFF
TRBV6-1 CASSETTLTRGGKNIQYF
TRBV27 CASSDPPVAKNIQYF
TRBV19 CASSVLQGNTGELFF
TRBV11-3 CASSLAAGGEQYF
TRBV5-4 CASSPAGTGVFEQYF
TRBV18 CASSPLTGGTEAFF
TRBV28 CASNPPGGVTEAFF
TRBV5-6 CASSLWDRGLIGYEQYF
TRBV4-1 CASSQVRAGGTDTQYF
TRBV2 CASSEGAGEKLFF
TRBV5-4 CASSLDPLASIQETQYF
TRBV6-6 CASSREGALSYEQYF
TRBV13 CASSLTSGGRSAYEQYF
TRBV5-1 CASSPSGAGEKLFF
TRBV5-6 CASSSLGQGIINSPLHF
TRBV7-9 CASSLVVGWNTEAFF
TRBV7-8 CASSQPYTLHEQYF
TRBV11-3 CASSSREGDNNEQFF
TRBV7-6 CASSLVGSLNTEAFF
TRBV10-2 CASMTGTLNYGYTF
TRBV2 CASSDGQGYENYGYTF
TRBV4-1 CASSQEGTGYEQYF
TRBV5-4 CASSLEQNTEAFF
TRBV28 CASRYFGTTGLDEQYF
TRBV14 CASSRRTGSDEQYF
TRBV5-6 CASSLGGGRNYGYTF
TRBV19 CASNVPGPLTEAFF
TRBV7-8 CASSSTSGRGITGELFF
TRBV28 CASTSGQNYGYTF
TRBV6-5 CASSYGGPNTEAFF
TRBV7-7 CASSLSLADEQYF
TRBV29-1 CSVDDGRALEETQYF
TRBV13 CASSSAGGASGGAREQFF